The subject of this entry is one T cell receptor (beta chain). This clonotype has more than one count but fewer than ten. It lacks a known antigen. It has no much larger one-base neighbor in the sample; base qualities were not kept. The donors were under 40 Caucasian individuals from Russia, aged 6 to 90 years, who were systemically healthy. Each donor gave approximately 10 milliliters of peripheral blood, collected into EDTA-treated Vacutainer tubes. Ficoll-Paque density-gradient centrifugation was used to isolate PBMCs, with at least 6.5 million per sample. Trizol reagent was used to extract total RNA from PBMCs, with at least 5 micrograms per sample. Naive CD45RAhigh/CD27high T cell percentages were measured by flow cytometry on a PBMC aliquot from every donor. The library was prepared using 5' RACE. Sequencing instrument: Illumina HiSeq 2500. A second about 6 to 11 cycle PCR used a sample-barcoded 5' primer and a J-beta primer mix. A unique molecular identifier was introduced onto each TCR beta cDNA molecule by a template-switch 5' adaptor carrying 12 random nucleotides. Each sample yielded at least 2.5 million CDR3-containing paired-end reads. First-strand cDNA synthesis was performed from all RNA using the Mint cDNA synthesis kit, with priming by a TRBC-specific oligonucleotide. After uracil-DNA glycosylase treatment, a first 18-cycle PCR used universal primers M1SS and BC2_uni_R on all cDNA. On the study's bioinformatics: Normalization of each sample was performed by random selection of 1 million high-quality reads, each carrying a distinct molecular identifier. Instead of being binned into consensus sequences, reads with shared molecular identifiers were discarded. CDR3 identification, clonotype clustering and error correction used MiTCR with a Q25 quality threshold and the strictest error-elimination algorithm. A nonparametric unseen species model using Euler transformation provided a lower-bound estimate of total TCR beta diversity. The raw public data were reprocessed by TCRdb itself: fastp quality trimming at Q25, MiXCR clonotype calling, in-frame beta chains only. Entries that share a CDR3 protein sequence are merged under the most common genes and DNA. TCRdb assigned the V and J calls; the authors' analysis was not used. This sample gives approximately 790,000 distinct CDR3 sequences in total; 62% of them show up just once. The ten largest clones take up around 30% of the sample.

Its CDR3 holds 13 amino acids, cysteine through phenylalanine. Here the CDR3 DNA is all that survives: 39 bases in frame from base 1. CDR1 and CDR2 are drawn from the germline V gene: SGHTA, FQGNSA. The data stem from a study of blood T cells in healthy people across ages (dated by TCRdb to about 2015). For context, the study as a whole: In model experiments, roughly one uniquely barcoded TCR beta cDNA molecule per two T cells was captured by template switching. Using deep sequencing normalized with unique cDNA molecular identifiers, the study measured how TCR beta repertoire diversity changes with age. The donors were split into four age groups: young (average 16 years), middle-aged (around 37), aged (over 55) and long-lived (under 90). Donors of different ages were randomly distributed across sequencing lanes to avoid experimental bias. Using the same blood draw, the study looked at two additional independent replicas of 1 million unique cDNA reads for two donors, one aged 18 to 30 and the other aged 80 or older. The full study reports these points: There was a strong correlation between observed TCR beta diversity and the percentage of naive T cells measured by flow cytometry. Because donor CMV infection status was unknown, age-related changes in expanded clonotypes were potentially confounded. Estimates of total diversity based on one million sequenced T cells were regarded as lower bounds and as underestimates. As age increased, observed TCR beta diversity per million T cells dropped in a roughly linear way, and a significant reduction was already evident by age 40. Conclusive comparison of naive and antigen-experienced compartments was prevented by the profiling of bulk unsorted PBMCs. Compared with the aged group, the long-lived group had more naive CD4+ T cells, fewer expanded clones and increased TCR diversity, suggesting age selection.

The origin of this receptor is a man between 25 and 39 years old in good health. The V and J genes are TRBV7-2 and TRBJ2-4; the D gene is not confidently resolved. The closer fit of TRBJ2-7 to the DNA end suggests the J call may be wrong. Source material: blood. The DNA sequence is TGTGCCAGCACCAGGCCTAGGCTCAGCGAGCAGTACTTC. Translated, it reads CASTRPRLSEQYF.